Presented here are 28 T cell receptor beta chains from one specimen sequenced in a study of blood T cell repertoires in COVID-19. The protocol was immunoSEQ multiplex PCR, while the TCRdb copy is restricted to in-frame clones and leaves out a portion. In the table there are roughly 290,000 clones, roughly 90% of which are singletons. Sequenced input: peripheral blood. The receptors were gathered from a young woman with COVID-19, enrolled during active disease.

CDR3 region: CASSYSGYGALNTEAFF. Here the CDR3 DNA reads TGTGCCAGCAGTTATAGCGGGTACGGGGCCCTGAACACTGAAGCTTTCTTT. The J gene is TRBJ1-1, the V gene TRBV11-2, with D tentatively TRBD1 (5 bases). V was cut by 6 bases and J by 0 bases, with 20 bases left in between. CDR3 size: 17 residues. CDR1 SGHAT and CDR2 FQNNGV come from the germline V gene.

Only one count was recorded for this clone. The rearrangement uses TRBV27 and TRBJ1-2; 7 bases map to TRBD1. Germline V gives CDR1 MNHEY, CDR2 SMNVEV (reference sequence). With V trimmed by 6 bases and J by 8 bases, 9 bases remained unmatched. This CDR3 is 13 amino acids long. DNA for the CDR3: TGTGCCAGCAGCCGTAACAGGGGAGGCGGCTACACCTTC. Its protein is CASSRNRGGGYTF.

J is TRBJ2-2 and V is TRBV18; 9 nucleotides agree with TRBD2. V shed 3 bases, J shed 4 bases, and the junction held 9 bases outside the gene matches. The CDR3 runs to 17 residues. CDR1 and CDR2 from the germline V gene are KGHSH and LQKENI. The CDR3: CASSPVAGAVGTGELFF. CDR3 nucleotide sequence: TGTGCCAGCTCACCGGTAGCGGGGGCCGTAGGCACCGGGGAGCTGTTTTTT.

The chain has TRBV6-5 and TRBJ2-1; D may be TRBD2 (6 bases). Germline CDR1 MNHEY, CDR2 SVGAGI. CDR3 length: 15 residues. Trimming removed 8 bases from V and 0 bases from J, with 14 bases in between. CDR3 in amino acids: CASGRDFSSYNEQFF. Written as DNA, the CDR3 is TGTGCCAGCGGCCGGGACTTCAGCTCCTACAATGAGCAGTTCTTC.

CDR3 sequence (DNA): TGTGCCAGCAGAACCGGGACTTACAGCTCCTACGAGCAGTACTTC. Its protein is CASRTGTYSSYEQYF. The gene calls are TRBV27 and TRBJ2-7; tentatively, D is TRBD2 (6 bases). The CDR3 has 15 residues. V was shortened by 6 bases and J by 0 bases, with 15 bases between the two germline ends. Germline-derived CDR1 and CDR2 are MNHEY and SMNVEV (reference sequence).

The V call is TRBV2, the J call TRBJ1-2; 8 nucleotides align to TRBD1. Per germline, CDR1 SNHLY and CDR2 FYNNEI. Trimming cost V 9 bases and J 3 bases; bases outside gene matches: 6. This CDR3 has 13 amino acids. The CDR3 bases are TGTGCCAGTGGACAGGGTTTCGACTATGGCTACACCTTC. This codes for CASGQGFDYGYTF.

This clone occurred a few times. The gene calls are TRBV28 and TRBJ2-2, with D perhaps TRBD1 (6 bases). The CDR3 totals 15 residues. Per the germline V gene, CDR1 is MDHEN and CDR2 is SYDVKM. Trimming stripped 3 bases from V and 5 bases from J, with 13 bases between. CDR3 loop: CASSLNRAVTGELFF. CDR3 bases: TGTGCCAGCAGTTTGAACAGGGCGGTGACCGGGGAGCTGTTTTTT.

J is TRBJ2-6 and V is TRBV10-2, with D maybe TRBD1 (6 bases). Germline lookup yields CDR1 WSHSY and CDR2 SAAADI. The CDR3 totals 18 residues. With 6 bases removed from V and 0 bases from J, the gap between germline ends came to 18 bases. The CDR3 reads CASSARQAPRSGANVLTF. The DNA of the CDR3 is TGCGCCAGCAGCGCCCGACAGGCCCCTCGCTCTGGGGCCAACGTCCTGACTTTC.

The chain recombines TRBV27 with TRBJ2-1; the match to TRBD2 covers 10 bases. Germline trimming cut 3 bases from V and 7 bases from J; bases unmatched to any gene: 3. Germline CDR1 is MNHEY and CDR2 is SMNVEV (reference sequence). This CDR3 region has 14 residues. This CDR3 reads CASSLKTSGNEQFF. The CDR3 DNA reads as TGTGCCAGCAGTTTGAAGACTAGCGGGAATGAGCAGTTCTTC.

This clone appeared a single time. The chain is built from TRBV6-4 and TRBJ2-1; 7 nucleotides line up with TRBD2. The germline CDR1 and CDR2 sequences are MRHNA and SNTAGT. This CDR3 contains 14 residues. Unmatched junction bases numbered 8, after V lost 3 bases and J lost 9 bases. Here the CDR3 DNA reads TGTGCCAGCAGTGAAGAGACTAGCTCTGGTGAGCAGTTCTTC. Translated, it gives CASSEETSSGEQFF.

The chain couples TRBV21-1 to TRBJ1-5; TRBD1 was called by the table and not checked on the DNA. TRBV21-1 is a listed pseudogene. The CDR3 consists of 18 residues. For the CDR3, the DNA is TGTGCCAGCAGCAGAGGGTTGACAGGGCTTTATAGCAATCAGCCCCAGCATTTT. Translating it yields CASSRGLTGLYSNQPQHF.

The V and J genes are TRBV5-1 and TRBJ1-1; 7 bases are shared with TRBD1. The trim removed 9 bases at V and 0 bases at J, leaving 8 bases unmatched. Germline V gene lookup returns CDR1 SGHRS and CDR2 YFSETQ. This CDR3 contains 14 residues. Here the CDR3 reads CATSEGAMNTEAFF. The CDR3, as DNA: TGCGCCACCTCGGAGGGGGCAATGAACACTGAAGCTTTCTTT.

This chain uses TRBV18 with TRBJ1-1; perhaps TRBD1 as D (6 bases). The length of the CDR3 is 16 residues. Between the trimmed V and J ends, which lost 2 bases and 4 bases, there was a span of 17 bases. Germline V gene sequence: CDR1 KGHSH, CDR2 LQKENI. In DNA, the CDR3 is TGTGCCAGCTCACCAGAGCCTCAGGGGTGGGGCACTGAAGCTTTCTTT. Residues: CASSPEPQGWGTEAFF.

The chain joins TRBV10-2 to TRBJ1-4; TRBD1 aligns across 8 bases. CDR1 and CDR2 from the germline V gene are WSHSY and SAAADI. Germline trimming cut 2 bases from V and 6 bases from J; bases unmatched to any gene: 5. There are 15 residues in the CDR3. CDR3 bases: TGCGCCAGCAGTGAGGGGACAGGACGGCATGAAAAACTGTTTTTT. It codes for CASSEGTGRHEKLFF.

This chain connects TRBV5-5 to TRBJ1-4; no definite D call. CDR1 is SGHKS, CDR2 YYEKEE, per germline (reference sequence). V lost 0 bases and J 4 bases, leaving 7 bases between the germline ends. This CDR3 has 14 amino acids. CDR3 in amino acids: CASSLGGNNEKLFF. The CDR3 nucleotides read TGTGCCAGCAGCTTGGGAGGGAATAATGAAAAACTGTTTTTT.

The chain joins TRBV4-2 to TRBJ2-7, with D tentatively TRBD1 (5 bases). The CDR3 loop spans 15 amino acids. Between the trimmed V and J ends, which lost 3 bases and 0 bases, there was a span of 12 bases. Germline V gene lookup returns CDR1 LGHNA and CDR2 YNFKEQ. The DNA of the CDR3 is TGTGCCAGCAGCCAGGCCCAAGGGGTCTCCTACGAGCAGTACTTC. The encoded protein is CASSQAQGVSYEQYF.

This chain connects TRBV11-3 to TRBJ2-1; D is possibly TRBD1 (6 bases). Germline lookup yields CDR1 SGHNT and CDR2 YENEEA. Trimming removed 5 bases from V and 4 bases from J, with 9 bases in between. The CDR3 totals 13 residues. The CDR3 sequence is CASSKQGYNEQFF. CDR3 nucleotide sequence: TGTGCCAGCAGCAAACAGGGTTACAATGAGCAGTTCTTC.

The chain recombines TRBV6-6 with TRBJ2-7; D remains unclear. Trimming left V 2 bases short and J 4 bases short, with 12 bases between. The CDR3 runs 14 residues. Per the germline V gene, CDR1 is MNHNY and CDR2 is SVGAGI (reference sequence). For the CDR3, the DNA is TGTGCCAGCAGTTACCCCGTCTCCCCTTACGAGCAGTACTTC. This encodes CASSYPVSPYEQYF.

The chain joins TRBV7-9 to TRBJ2-7; 7 positions agree with TRBD1. The CDR3 totals 14 residues. Germline CDR1 and CDR2: SEHNR and FQNEAQ (reference sequence). V dropped 5 bases and J dropped 5; count of bases not matched to a gene: 9. For the CDR3, the DNA is TGTGCCAGCAGCCCCGGGACAGTATCCCACGAGCAGTACTTC. This sequence encodes CASSPGTVSHEQYF.

This clone was counted a single time. This chain connects TRBV21-1 to TRBJ1-5. TRBV21-1 is tagged as a pseudogene. The CDR3 length is 15 residues. CDR3 sequence (DNA): TGTGCCAGCATCAGGTCGGGAAACTTGAATCAGCCCCAGCATTTT. This codes for CASIRSGNLNQPQHF.

The V call is TRBV28, the J call TRBJ2-3, with TRBD1 matching 9 bases. V trimming: 7 bases; J trimming: 1 base; junction bases outside the gene matches: 9. This CDR3 comprises 16 residues. Germline CDR1 MDHEN, CDR2 SYDVKM. The CDR3 DNA reads TGTGCCAGCACCCCCTTGGACAGGGGAGGCACAGATACGCAGTATTTT. Translating gives CASTPLDRGGTDTQYF.

This rearrangement joins TRBV28 to TRBJ2-7; 7 positions agree with TRBD2. Trimming at V came to 7 bases and at J to 3 bases, leaving 6 bases not matched to a gene. The CDR3 has 13 residues. From germline, CDR1 is MDHEN and CDR2 SYDVKM. The CDR3 sequence is CASTWGEGYEQYF. CDR3 coding DNA: TGTGCCAGCACCTGGGGGGAGGGCTACGAGCAGTACTTC.

V is TRBV3-1 (or the pseudogene TRBV3-2) and J is TRBJ2-1; 11 nucleotides line up with TRBD2. Germline V gene sequence: CDR1 LGHDT, CDR2 YNNKEL (reference sequence). V was pared by 4 bases and J by 1 base, with 6 bases of the junction left unmatched. The CDR3 is made up of 17 amino acids. CDR3 loop: CASSPLAGGLSYNEQFF. CDR3 in DNA: TGTGCCAGCAGCCCCTTAGCGGGAGGGCTTTCCTACAATGAGCAGTTCTTC.

This chain uses TRBV6-1 with TRBJ2-3; 12 bases are shared with TRBD2. V lost 1 base to trimming and J lost 5 bases; unmatched junction nucleotides: 4. The germline CDR1 and CDR2 sequences are MNHNS and SASEGT. CDR3 length: 16 amino acids. In DNA form, the CDR3 reads TGTGCCAGCAGTGAAGGACTAGCGGGAGTAGGAGATACGCAGTATTTT. It encodes CASSEGLAGVGDTQYF.

The chain has TRBV7-2 and TRBJ1-2; D may be TRBD1 (6 bases). The V end lost 0 bases, the J end lost 3 bases, and 14 bases lay between the germline ends. CDR1 and CDR2 (germline): SGHTA, FQGNSA. There are 16 residues in the CDR3. In DNA, the CDR3 is TGTGCCAGCAGCTTAGCCCACCAGGGGATAGACTATGGCTACACCTTC. The encoded protein is CASSLAHQGIDYGYTF.

The chain links TRBV25-1 to TRBJ2-1; weak D call: TRBD2 (5 bases). Per the germline V gene, CDR1 is MGHDK and CDR2 is SYGVNS. The length of the CDR3 is 14 residues. The V end was cut by 5 bases, the J end by 7 bases, with 15 bases between. The CDR3 protein is CASSRTGWSNEQFF. The DNA for the CDR3 is TGTGCCAGCAGTCGAACGGGGTGGTCGAATGAGCAGTTCTTC.

This chain uses TRBV3-1 (or the pseudogene TRBV3-2) with TRBJ2-2, with D perhaps TRBD2 (6 bases). From germline, CDR1 is LGHDT and CDR2 YNNKEL (reference sequence). The V end was cut by 3 bases, the J end by 7 bases, with 12 bases between. This CDR3 is built from 14 residues. CDR3 in amino acids: CASSHAGGNGELFF. In DNA form, the CDR3 reads TGTGCCAGCAGCCATGCTGGGGGGAACGGGGAGCTGTTTTTT.

V and J are TRBV9 and TRBJ1-6, with D possibly TRBD1 on 6 matching bases. V was trimmed by 0 bases and J by 6 bases, leaving 10 bases between them. Germline lookup yields CDR1 SGDLS and CDR2 YYNGEE. The CDR3 is 15 amino acids. The CDR3: CASSVAGQSNSPLHF. The CDR3 DNA is TGTGCCAGCAGCGTAGCCGGACAGTCTAATTCACCCCTCCACTTT.